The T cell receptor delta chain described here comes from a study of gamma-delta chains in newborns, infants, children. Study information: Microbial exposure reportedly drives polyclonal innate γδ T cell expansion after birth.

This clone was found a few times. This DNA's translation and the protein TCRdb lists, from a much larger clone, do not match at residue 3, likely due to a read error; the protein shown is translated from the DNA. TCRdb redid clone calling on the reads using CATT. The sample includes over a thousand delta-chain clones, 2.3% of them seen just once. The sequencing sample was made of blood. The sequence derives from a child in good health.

The CDR3 protein is CARDPLVLGDRRTDKLIF. In DNA form, the CDR3 reads TGTGCCCGTGACCCCCTCGTACTGGGGGACCGACGTACCGATAAACTCATCTTT. The chain is built from TRDV2 and TRDJ1; 9 bases fit TRDD3. Germline lookup yields CDR1 GEAIGNYY and CDR2 EKD. The CDR3 loop spans 18 amino acids.